This T cell receptor beta chain was sequenced during a study of cytomegalovirus exposure and HLA in healthy donors. Study-wide background: There were under 130 million unique TCR beta sequences, drawn from around 180 million T cells, in an earlier analysis. General study results and limits: Presence/absence analyses took donor sequencing depth as roughly uniform. As a later analysis showed, several of the most significant clusters appeared to be linked to common viral pathogens. According to the study, 180 or so TCR beta chains were cytomegalovirus-associated.

Comment on this clone: The antigen is not known.

The PCR made use of 60 Vbeta and 13 Jbeta primers. Profiled with immunoSEQ multiplex PCR; TCRdb holds only in-frame clones, not every one. The sample contains under 200,000 clones, 75% to 90% of which appear only once. The CDR3 totals 11 residues. V lost 4 bases to trimming and J lost 11 bases; unmatched junction nucleotides: 4. Germline assignment: CDR1 MNHEY and CDR2 SMNVEV (reference sequence). J is TRBJ2-7 and V is TRBV27, with 8 bases fitting TRBD1. The clonotype was recovered from a young woman in good health and CMV-seronegative. The specimen sequenced was PBMCs. CDR3 protein: CASSYQGAKYF. CDR3 bases: TGTGCCAGCAGTTACCAGGGGGCGAAGTACTTC.